Listed here is a single T cell receptor (beta chain). Its antigen remains unidentified. Trimming took 6 bases from V and 6 from J, leaving 9 bases between them. Germline-derived CDR1 and CDR2 are MNHEY and SVGEGT. The CDR3 sequence is 13 residues long. This specimen belongs to a study of response to subunit inactivated influenza vaccine. Study-wide results and caveats: The authors proposed limited new T cell recruitment per seasonal influenza vaccination.

TCRdb recomputed calls from the RT-PCR reads with MiXCR, one row per CDR3 protein. The sample holds about 160,000 distinct CDR3 sequences; 9.5% to 13% are singletons and the top ten take about an eighth. The rearrangement joins TRBV6-2 or TRBV6-3 to TRBJ2-6; D call uncertain. The sequenced sample was non-naive T cells sorted from PBMCs, obtained roughly 6 weeks after vaccination. The clonotype originates from a man aged 45-65 years who received an inactivated influenza vaccine. The CDR3, as DNA: TGTGCCAGCAGAGGAGATAAGGCCAACGTCCTGACTTTC. It specifies CASRGDKANVLTF.